This TCR beta chain is from a study of blood T cells in healthy people across ages. Alongside a J-beta primer mix, a sample-barcoded 5' primer served in a second PCR lasting about 6 to 12 cycles. TCRdb analysed the 5' RACE reads with MiXCR anew, one entry per CDR3 protein. The sample has about 730,000 distinct CDR3 sequences; about 42% are singletons. This clonotype turned up a few times. Germline V lookup: CDR1 SQVTM, CDR2 ANQGSEA. The CDR3 totals 15 residues. J gave up 0 bases and V 4 bases, and 6 bases lay outside the gene matches. This chain joins TRBV29-1 and TRBJ2-7; 10 nucleotides line up with TRBD2. Source material: blood. The clonotype was recovered from a woman aged 60-70 years in good health. The CDR3 bases are TGCAGCGTTGCCGCTCTAGCGGGAGCCTCCTACGAGCAGTACTTC. Translation: CSVAALAGASYEQYF.